Below, 17 T cell receptor beta chains from the same sample are listed, as sequenced in a study of shared clonotypes between healthy human individuals. Here immunoSEQ multiplex PCR was the method, and the copy in TCRdb shows in-frame clones only, minus some. The sample has hundreds of thousands of clones; about three quarters are singletons. Sequencing input: memory CD4+ T cells sorted from blood. The subset is: CD45RA-negative fraction. The receptors derive from a woman under 40 in good health.

This clone was found once. This chain joins TRBV28 and TRBJ2-7; 10 bases are a match to TRBD2. Losses at the gene ends were 3 bases for V and 2 bases for J; bases not matched to a gene: 7. Germline loops: CDR1 MDHEN, CDR2 SYDVKM. This CDR3 contains 16 residues. The CDR3 bases are TGTGCCAGCAGTTTGTCTAGCGGGAGATGGACCTACGAGCAGTACTTC. Its translation is CASSLSSGRWTYEQYF.

The chain's CDR3 is CAISAGTADEKLFF. For the CDR3, the DNA is TGTGCCATCAGTGCTGGGACGGCGGATGAAAAACTGTTTTTT. The chain employs TRBV10-3 and TRBJ1-4; perhaps TRBD1 as D (5 bases). Germline loops: CDR1 ENHRY, CDR2 SYGVKD. CDR3 size: 14 residues. Trimming cost V 4 bases and J 6 bases, with 12 bases left between them.

This clone came up a few times. V usage is TRBV6-5 and J usage is TRBJ1-5; D remains unclear. Germline lookup yields CDR1 MNHEY and CDR2 SVGAGI. Deletions cut 6 bases from V and 9 bases from J, with 21 bases between. The CDR3 is 15 amino acids. The CDR3 is CASRRSSAPAGPQHF. The CDR3 DNA reads as TGTGCCAGCAGACGCTCGAGCGCCCCGGCGGGGCCCCAGCATTTT.

V and J are TRBV6-5 and TRBJ2-2, with TRBD1 matching 9 bases. CDR1 is MNHEY and CDR2 is SVGAGI in the germline V gene. The V gene end was trimmed by 6 bases and the J gene end by 6 bases; junction bases not matched to a gene: 8. This CDR3 contains 15 residues. The CDR3 DNA reads as TGTGCCAGCAGGCCCGGGACAGGGTCCCCCGGGGAGCTGTTTTTT. Its translation: CASRPGTGSPGELFF.

Only one count was recorded for this clone. The same CDR3 also results from other DNA sequences found in this sample. The chain carries TRBV7-9 and TRBJ2-1; D call uncertain. The V gene lost 5 bases and the J gene lost 4 bases, with 3 bases spanning the gap. From germline, CDR1 is SEHNR and CDR2 FQNEAQ (reference sequence). The CDR3 runs to 11 residues. This chain's CDR3 is CASSPYNEQFF. CDR3 coding DNA: TGTGCCAGCAGCCCATACAATGAGCAGTTCTTC.

This clone was found once. The chain carries TRBV28 and TRBJ1-4; a weak D match, TRBD1 (6 bases). From germline, CDR1 is MDHEN and CDR2 SYDVKM. Trimming removed 3 bases from V and 0 bases from J, with 14 bases in between. CDR3 length: 17 amino acids. The CDR3 sequence is CASSFAGDYSTNEKLFF. CDR3 bases: TGTGCCAGCAGTTTTGCAGGGGACTATTCAACTAATGAAAAACTGTTTTTT.

The CDR3 spells CASSTALGETQYF. Here the CDR3 DNA reads TGTGCCAGCAGTACAGCGCTGGGTGAGACCCAGTACTTC. The chain joins TRBV7-9 to TRBJ2-5; D not certain. Trimming cost V 6 bases and J 5 bases, with 13 bases left between them. In germline, CDR1 is SEHNR, CDR2 FQNEAQ (reference sequence). This CDR3 is 13 amino acids long.

CDR3 in DNA: TGTGCCAGTAGTATGACTAGGACAGGGGCTGATACGCAGTATTTT. Translating it yields CASSMTRTGADTQYF. The V gene is TRBV19, the J gene TRBJ2-3; 9 positions match TRBD1. Trimming at V came to 3 bases and at J to 6 bases, leaving 7 bases not matched to a gene. In germline, CDR1 is LNHDA, CDR2 SQIVND (reference sequence). CDR3 size: 15 residues.

This chain connects TRBV6-4 to TRBJ2-3; perhaps D is TRBD1 or TRBD2 (5 bases each). Germline CDR1 is MRHNA and CDR2 is SNTAGT. The CDR3 has 13 residues. Trimming left V 5 bases short and J 1 base short, with 7 bases between. Here the CDR3 reads CASSRDRTDTQYF. As DNA, the CDR3 is TGTGCCAGCAGTCGGGACCGCACAGATACGCAGTATTTT.

The rearrangement links TRBV6-6 to TRBJ2-1; 7 bases fit TRBD1. This CDR3 is 14 amino acids long. CDR1 is MNHNY, CDR2 SVGAGI, per germline (reference sequence). Trimming removed 7 bases from V and 3 bases from J; junction bases left unmatched: 6. Written as DNA, the CDR3 is TGTGCCAGCACCCCGGGACAGTACTACAATGAGCAGTTCTTC. Translated: CASTPGQYYNEQFF.

The V gene is TRBV19, the J gene TRBJ2-7; D possibly uses TRBD1 or TRBD2 (5 bases each). This CDR3 is built from 13 residues. V was shortened by 8 bases and J by 4 bases, with 15 bases between the two germline ends. The germline CDR1 and CDR2 sequences are LNHDA and SQIVND (reference sequence). The CDR3 region has the DNA TGTGCCAGTTCGACTTCTGAGGGGTACGAGCAGTACTTC. Amino acids: CASSTSEGYEQYF. Supplemented by reference TRBV19 and TRBJ2-7, the full variable domain reads DGGITQSPKYLFRKEGQNVTLSCEQNLNHDAMYWYRQDPGQGLRLIYYSQIVNDFQKGDIAEGYSVSREKKESFPLTVTSAQKNPTAFYLCASSTSEGYEQYFGPGTRLTVT.

This chain joins TRBV28 and TRBJ1-4; tentative D call: TRBD1 (6 bases). Trimming stripped 8 bases from V and 4 bases from J, with 14 bases between. Germline lookup yields CDR1 MDHEN and CDR2 SYDVKM. CDR3 length: 14 amino acids. The CDR3 is CASRTGHINEKLFF. As DNA, the CDR3 is TGTGCCAGCCGTACAGGGCACATTAATGAAAAACTGTTTTTT.

The chain links TRBV5-1 to TRBJ2-7, with a tentative D call TRBD2 (6 bases). The V and J ends lost 4 bases and 3 bases respectively, with 14 bases between them. CDR1 and CDR2 (germline): SGHRS, YFSETQ. CDR3 length: 14 amino acids. In DNA, the CDR3 is TGCGCCAGCAGCAGAGACGGGAGCGGCTACGAGCAGTACTTC. Encoded protein: CASSRDGSGYEQYF.

This sequence joins TRBV7-2 and TRBJ2-3, with TRBD2 matching 12 bases. The germline V gene encodes CDR1 SGHTA and CDR2 FQGNSA. Trimming cost V 5 bases and J 7 bases; bases outside gene matches: 7. The CDR3 consists of 15 residues. In DNA form, the CDR3 reads TGTGCCAGCAGCATCTCGGGACTAGCGGGTCATACGCAGTATTTT. This translates into CASSISGLAGHTQYF.

V usage is TRBV2 and J usage is TRBJ1-4; D unclear. The germline V and J ends were trimmed by 0 bases and 8 bases, with 16 bases remaining between them. The germline V gene encodes CDR1 SNHLY and CDR2 FYNNEI. The CDR3 contains 16 residues. The CDR3 loop is CASSEADNVGHEKLFF. The DNA of the CDR3 is TGTGCCAGCAGTGAAGCAGACAATGTCGGCCACGAAAAACTGTTTTTT. Supplemented by reference TRBV2 and TRBJ1-4, the full variable domain reads EPEVTQTPSHQVTQMGQEVILRCVPISNHLYFYWYRQILGQKVEFLVSFYNNEISEKSEIFDDQFSVERPDGSNFTLKIRSTKLEDSAMYFCASSEADNVGHEKLFFGSGTQLSVL.

Comments on this clone: This sample includes further DNA sequences coding for the same CDR3. The J gene is TRBJ2-1, the V gene TRBV5-1, with D uncertain. This CDR3 contains 14 residues. From germline, CDR1 is SGHRS and CDR2 YFSETQ. Trimming cost V 0 bases and J 2 bases, with 6 bases left between them. In DNA form, the CDR3 reads TGCGCCAGCAGCTTGGACTCGACCTACAATGAGCAGTTCTTC. It yields the protein CASSLDSTYNEQFF. The full variable domain, its missing parts supplied by reference TRBV5-1 and TRBJ2-1, is KAGVTQTPRYLIKTRGQQVTLSCSPISGHRSVSWYQQTPGQGLQFLFEYFSETQRNKGNFPGRFSGRQFSNSRSEMNVSTLELGDSALYLCASSLDSTYNEQFFGPGTRLTVL.

This clone was counted only a few times. This chain links TRBV7-8 with TRBJ2-2; TRBD1 agrees at 7 bases. The germline V gene encodes CDR1 SGHVS and CDR2 FQNEAQ. The CDR3 totals 15 residues. V shed 3 bases and J 7 bases; nucleotides not matched to a gene: 8. CDR3 nucleotides: TGTGCCAGCAGCTTGGAAGGACAGGACCTCGGGGAGCTGTTTTTT. Protein: CASSLEGQDLGELFF.